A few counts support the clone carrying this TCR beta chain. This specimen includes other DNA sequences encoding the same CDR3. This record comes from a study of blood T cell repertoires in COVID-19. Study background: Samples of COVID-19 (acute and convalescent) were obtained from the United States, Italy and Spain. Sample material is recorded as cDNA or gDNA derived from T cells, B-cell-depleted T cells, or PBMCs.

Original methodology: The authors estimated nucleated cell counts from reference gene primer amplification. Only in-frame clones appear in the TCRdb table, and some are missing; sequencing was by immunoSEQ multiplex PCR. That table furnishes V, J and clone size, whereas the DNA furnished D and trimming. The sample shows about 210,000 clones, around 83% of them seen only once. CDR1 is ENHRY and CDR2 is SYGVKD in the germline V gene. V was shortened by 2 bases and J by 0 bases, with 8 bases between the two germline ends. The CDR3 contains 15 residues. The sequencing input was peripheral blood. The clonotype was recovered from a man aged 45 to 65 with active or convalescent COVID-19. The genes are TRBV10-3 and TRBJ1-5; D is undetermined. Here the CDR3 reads CAISEGRNSNQPQHF. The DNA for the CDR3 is TGTGCCATCAGTGAGGGGCGAAATAGCAATCAGCCCCAGCATTTT.